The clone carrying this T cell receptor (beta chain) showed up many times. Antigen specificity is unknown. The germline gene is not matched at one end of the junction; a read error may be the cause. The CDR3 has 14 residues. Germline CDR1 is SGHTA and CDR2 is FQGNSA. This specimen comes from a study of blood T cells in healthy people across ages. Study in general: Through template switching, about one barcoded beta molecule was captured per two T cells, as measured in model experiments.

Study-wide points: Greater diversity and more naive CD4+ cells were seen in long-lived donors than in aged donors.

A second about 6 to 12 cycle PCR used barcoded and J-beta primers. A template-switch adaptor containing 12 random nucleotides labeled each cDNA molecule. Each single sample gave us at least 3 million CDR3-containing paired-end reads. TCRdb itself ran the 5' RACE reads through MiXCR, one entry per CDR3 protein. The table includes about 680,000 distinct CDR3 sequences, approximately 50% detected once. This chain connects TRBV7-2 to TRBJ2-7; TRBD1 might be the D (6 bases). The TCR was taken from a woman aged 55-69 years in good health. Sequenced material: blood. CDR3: CASSLAGRGYEQYF. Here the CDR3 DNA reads TGCGCCAGCAGCTTGGCCGGCAGGGGCTACGAGCAGTACTTC.